One and the same sample provided the 27 T cell receptor beta chains below, sequenced in a study of blood T cell repertoires in COVID-19. Some clones are missing from TCRdb's copy, which holds only in-frame ones; the method was immunoSEQ multiplex PCR. The sample has some 180,000 clones, roughly 84% seen once; the top ten hold roughly 3.1%. Sample: PBMCs or T cells enriched from blood (not recorded which). These receptors came from a young woman who had been exposed to COVID-19.

This clone was observed once. This chain joins TRBV6-5 and TRBJ1-1, with D perhaps TRBD1 (5 bases). The CDR3 is made up of 14 amino acids. The ends were cut back, 5 bases at V and 1 base at J, with 11 bases in the middle. Per germline, CDR1 MNHEY and CDR2 SVGAGI. CDR3 nucleotides: TGTGCCAGCAGTCTCGGGGGGGGGAACACTGAAGCTTTCTTT. Translation: CASSLGGGNTEAFF.

This clone was observed a single time. The chain employs TRBV18 and TRBJ1-1; maybe TRBD1 (5 bases). Germline CDR1 KGHSH, CDR2 LQKENI. The ends were cut back, 0 bases at V and 4 bases at J, with 12 bases in the middle. The CDR3 has 15 amino acids. For the CDR3, the DNA is TGTGCCAGCTCACCACCGAACACCGGGGGCACTGAAGCTTTCTTT. Protein sequence: CASSPPNTGGTEAFF.

This chain uses TRBV5-4 with TRBJ1-3; D unclear. Between the trimmed V and J ends, which lost 7 bases and 0 bases, there was a span of 14 bases. Germline V gene lookup returns CDR1 SGHNT and CDR2 YYREEE (reference sequence). CDR3 size: 15 residues. CDR3 in amino acids: CASASGFHSGNTIYF. The CDR3 nucleotides read TGTGCCAGCGCGAGCGGCTTTCACTCTGGAAACACCATATATTTT.

The rearrangement uses TRBV10-3 and TRBJ2-5; 9 bases align to TRBD2. Germline CDR1 reads ENHRY; CDR2 reads SYGVKD. V dropped 3 bases and J dropped 5; count of bases not matched to a gene: 10. This CDR3 is built from 16 residues. The CDR3 is CAISDSGLAGWETQYF. The CDR3 region has the DNA TGTGCCATCAGTGATTCAGGTCTAGCGGGGTGGGAGACCCAGTACTTC.

The genes are TRBV19 and TRBJ1-5; 9 bases line up with TRBD1. The V and J ends lost 10 bases and 5 bases, in that order; junction bases with no gene match: 6. This CDR3 comprises 13 residues. The germline V gene has CDR1 LNHDA and CDR2 SQIVND (reference sequence). CDR3 loop: CATRTGGDQPQHF. In DNA, the CDR3 is TGTGCCACAAGAACAGGGGGCGATCAGCCCCAGCATTTT. The complete variable domain, with remaining parts taken from reference TRBV19 and TRBJ1-5, reads DGGITQSPKYLFRKEGQNVTLSCEQNLNHDAMYWYRQDPGQGLRLIYYSQIVNDFQKGDIAEGYSVSREKKESFPLTVTSAQKNPTAFYLCATRTGGDQPQHFGDGTRLSIL.

CDR3 loop: CASSIGAPGGYTF. CDR3 bases: TGTGCCAGTAGTATAGGGGCCCCCGGCGGCTACACCTTC. The gene calls are TRBV19 and TRBJ1-2, with D unresolved. The CDR3 spans 13 residues. CDR1 and CDR2 from the germline V gene are LNHDA and SQIVND (reference sequence). Trimming took off 1 base at V and 8 bases at J, with 11 bases between the two ends. Based on the CDR3 plus reference TRBV19 and TRBJ1-2, the full variable domain is DGGITQSPKYLFRKEGQNVTLSCEQNLNHDAMYWYRQDPGQGLRLIYYSQIVNDFQKGDIAEGYSVSREKKESFPLTVTSAQKNPTAFYLCASSIGAPGGYTFGSGTRLTVV.

The chain uses TRBV7-9 and TRBJ2-5; the D is unclear. Germline V CDR1 and CDR2: SEHNR, FQNEAQ (reference sequence). The CDR3 extends over 13 amino acids. With 2 bases removed from V and 6 bases from J, the gap between germline ends came to 10 bases. CDR3 DNA sequence: TGTGCCAGCAGCTTACGGGTCCGTCAGACCCAGTACTTC. This translates into CASSLRVRQTQYF.

This sequence joins TRBV7-2 and TRBJ1-2; tentative D call: TRBD1 (6 bases). The CDR3 covers 14 residues. The V end lost 5 bases, the J end lost 3 bases, and 13 bases lay between the germline ends. CDR1 and CDR2 from the germline V gene are SGHTA and FQGNSA. The CDR3 bases are TGTGCCAGCAGCCCGCAGGGGAACTACTATGGCTACACCTTC. Protein sequence: CASSPQGNYYGYTF.

This chain uses TRBV5-1 with TRBJ2-7; 8 bases match TRBD1. CDR1 is SGHRS, CDR2 YFSETQ, per germline. The CDR3 runs 16 residues. The ends lost 2 bases at V and 0 bases at J; junction bases unmatched: 7. The CDR3 sequence: CASSLGQGLLSYEQYF. For the CDR3, the DNA is TGCGCCAGCAGCTTAGGACAGGGCCTGCTCTCCTACGAGCAGTACTTC.

This chain connects TRBV4-3 to TRBJ1-1, with D perhaps matching TRBD1 (6 bases). Germline loops: CDR1 LGHNA, CDR2 YSLEER. V was shortened by 3 bases and J by 0 bases, with 11 bases between the two germline ends. CDR3 size: 15 residues. CDR3 amino acids: CASSHLGAVNTEAFF. CDR3 nucleotides: TGCGCCAGCAGCCACCTGGGGGCTGTGAACACTGAAGCTTTCTTT.

This clone was counted only a few times. The rearrangement joins TRBV19 to TRBJ2-2; D ambiguous. Trimming took 5 bases from V and 0 from J, leaving 10 bases between them. CDR1 and CDR2 from the germline V gene are LNHDA and SQIVND (reference sequence). This CDR3 region has 15 residues. The chain's CDR3 is CASSWASANTGELFF. CDR3 nucleotides: TGTGCCAGTAGTTGGGCGTCAGCGAACACCGGGGAGCTGTTTTTT.

The genes are TRBV9 and TRBJ2-5, with TRBD2 matching 8 bases. CDR1 and CDR2 from the germline V gene are SGDLS and YYNGEE. The V gene end was trimmed by 1 base and the J gene end by 1 base; junction bases not matched to a gene: 6. The CDR3 is made up of 16 amino acids. Written as DNA, the CDR3 is TGTGCCAGCAGCGTACGAAGCGGGGGACTCCAAGAGACCCAGTACTTC. It codes for CASSVRSGGLQETQYF.

This chain uses TRBV7-2 with TRBJ1-5; TRBD1 might be the D (6 bases). CDR3 length: 13 amino acids. V lost 5 bases and J 4 bases, leaving 9 bases between the germline ends. Germline V gene lookup returns CDR1 SGHTA and CDR2 FQGNSA. The CDR3 loop reads CASSQGRNQPQHF. The CDR3 coding sequence is TGTGCCAGCAGCCAGGGGCGTAATCAGCCCCAGCATTTT.

This clone was detected only a few times. The rearrangement joins TRBV6-5 to TRBJ2-7; 7 bases match TRBD1. Germline CDR1 reads MNHEY; CDR2 reads SVGAGI. There are 14 residues in the CDR3. V shed 8 bases, J shed 2 bases, and the junction held 9 bases outside the gene matches. Written as DNA, the CDR3 is TGTGCCAGCGGACAGGTTGGGCTTCCCTACGAGCAGTACTTC. Translated: CASGQVGLPYEQYF.

The chain joins TRBV19 to TRBJ1-2, with 7 bases aligning to TRBD1. This CDR3 spans 15 amino acids. Losses at the gene ends were 4 bases for V and 6 bases for J; bases not matched to a gene: 11. CDR1 and CDR2 from the germline V gene are LNHDA and SQIVND (reference sequence). The CDR3 is CASSRGGDVGDGYTF. The CDR3 bases are TGTGCCAGTAGTAGAGGGGGCGATGTCGGAGATGGCTACACCTTC.

This clone has just one count. V gene TRBV6-5 combines with J gene TRBJ1-2; weak D call: TRBD1 (5 bases). Trimming removed 9 bases from V and 8 bases from J, with 16 bases in between. This CDR3 has 12 residues. CDR1 and CDR2 from the germline V gene are MNHEY and SVGAGI. CDR3 coding DNA: TGTGCCAGTACAGCTACTGACAGAGGCTACACCTTC. It codes for CASTATDRGYTF.

This clone occurred a few times. The genes are TRBV3-1 (or the pseudogene TRBV3-2) and TRBJ1-5; D is unclear. The CDR3 has 14 amino acids. Per germline, CDR1 LGHDT and CDR2 YNNKEL (reference sequence). Trimming shortened V by 5 bases and J by 3 bases, and 11 bases separated the two germline ends. CDR3 in amino acids: CASSTGSSNQPQHF. In DNA form, the CDR3 reads TGTGCCAGCAGCACGGGGAGCTCCAATCAGCCCCAGCATTTT.

The DNA of the CDR3 is TGCGCCAGCAGCTTGGGGGACAGGGGATTGGAAAAACTGTTTTTT. This gives the protein CASSLGDRGLEKLFF. This rearrangement joins TRBV5-1 to TRBJ1-4; 10 bases are shared with TRBD1. The germline V gene encodes CDR1 SGHRS and CDR2 YFSETQ. CDR3 length: 15 residues. J was trimmed by 8 bases and V by 0 bases; bases with no gene match: 4. The complete variable domain, with remaining parts taken from reference TRBV5-1 and TRBJ1-4, reads KAGVTQTPRYLIKTRGQQVTLSCSPISGHRSVSWYQQTPGQGLQFLFEYFSETQRNKGNFPGRFSGRQFSNSRSEMNVSTLELGDSALYLCASSLGDRGLEKLFFGSGTQLSVL.

The chain employs TRBV7-2 and TRBJ2-5; 8 bases map to TRBD2. The trim removed 2 bases at V and 4 bases at J, leaving 9 bases unmatched. The CDR3 totals 16 residues. Germline CDR1 is SGHTA and CDR2 is FQGNSA. The CDR3 sequence: CASSLRGGPRGETQYF. CDR3 coding DNA: TGTGCCAGCAGCTTACGGGGGGGGCCCAGAGGAGAGACCCAGTACTTC. Drawing the rest from reference TRBV7-2 and TRBJ2-5, the complete variable domain is GAGVSQSPSNKVTEKGKDVELRCDPISGHTALYWYRQSLGQGLEFLIYFQGNSAPDKSGLPSDRFSAERTGGSVSTLTIQRTQQEDSAVYLCASSLRGGPRGETQYFGPGTRLLVL.

The gene calls are TRBV6-5 and TRBJ1-2; tentative D call: TRBD1 (6 bases). From germline, CDR1 is MNHEY and CDR2 SVGAGI. Deletions cut 2 bases from V and 0 bases from J, with 13 bases between. The CDR3 covers 16 residues. CDR3 nucleotides: TGTGCCAGCAGTTACCAATTGGACAGATCTAACTATGGCTACACCTTC. Its protein is CASSYQLDRSNYGYTF.

The CDR3 reads CASSIEGRGYGYTF. The CDR3 DNA is TGTGCCAGTAGTATAGAGGGCAGGGGCTATGGCTACACCTTC. The rearrangement links TRBV19 to TRBJ1-2; a possible D gene is TRBD1 (6 bases). Trimming pared 0 bases from V and 4 bases from J, leaving 9 bases between. Per the germline V gene, CDR1 is LNHDA and CDR2 is SQIVND (reference sequence). This CDR3 region has 14 residues. Full variable domain (rest looked up from reference TRBV19 and TRBJ1-2): DGGITQSPKYLFRKEGQNVTLSCEQNLNHDAMYWYRQDPGQGLRLIYYSQIVNDFQKGDIAEGYSVSREKKESFPLTVTSAQKNPTAFYLCASSIEGRGYGYTFGSGTRLTVV.

The gene calls are TRBV6-2 or TRBV6-3 and TRBJ2-7; 8 bases are a match to TRBD1. Trimming removed 6 bases from V and 1 base from J; junction bases left unmatched: 5. The CDR3 totals 14 residues. Germline CDR1 MNHEY, CDR2 SVGEGT. CDR3 bases: TGTGCCAGCAGCCCCTGGGACAGGTCCTACGAGCAGTACTTC. Encoded protein: CASSPWDRSYEQYF.

The table lists this clone with a few counts. This chain uses TRBV14 with TRBJ2-1, with D tentatively TRBD1 (5 bases). CDR1 is SGHDN, CDR2 FVKESK, per germline. The CDR3 has 14 residues. V was cut by 3 bases and J by 2 bases, with 8 bases left in between. The CDR3 coding sequence is TGTGCCAGCAGCCAGATAGGGGCCTACAATGAGCAGTTCTTC. This gives the protein CASSQIGAYNEQFF.

V usage is TRBV2 and J usage is TRBJ1-1; TRBD1 might be the D (5 bases). From germline, CDR1 is SNHLY and CDR2 FYNNEI. The CDR3 spans 13 residues. V was cut by 4 bases and J by 3 bases, with 9 bases left in between. The CDR3 here is CASSGGGYTEAFF. The CDR3 region has the DNA TGTGCCAGCAGTGGGGGCGGATACACTGAAGCTTTCTTT.

The chain is built from TRBV5-1 and TRBJ1-5; D unresolved. This CDR3 contains 15 residues. Trimming stripped 5 bases from V and 3 bases from J, with 15 bases between. The V gene's germline CDR1 is SGHRS and CDR2 YFSETQ. CDR3 protein: CASSREGSVNQPQHF. The CDR3 region has the DNA TGCGCCAGCAGTCGGGAAGGGTCCGTCAATCAGCCCCAGCATTTT. The full variable domain, its missing parts supplied by reference TRBV5-1 and TRBJ1-5, is KAGVTQTPRYLIKTRGQQVTLSCSPISGHRSVSWYQQTPGQGLQFLFEYFSETQRNKGNFPGRFSGRQFSNSRSEMNVSTLELGDSALYLCASSREGSVNQPQHFGDGTRLSIL.

The rearrangement joins TRBV19 to TRBJ1-1; D is unresolved. Germline CDR1 LNHDA, CDR2 SQIVND (reference sequence). The V end was cut by 5 bases, the J end by 6 bases, with 13 bases between. This CDR3 has 13 amino acids. The CDR3 reads CASSSTGEAEAFF. The CDR3 coding sequence is TGTGCCAGTAGTTCTACTGGGGAGGCTGAAGCTTTCTTT.

This clone was recorded a few times. The chain uses TRBV5-1 and TRBJ2-2; 8 bases match TRBD2. Unmatched junction bases numbered 2, after V lost 1 base and J lost 0 bases. The CDR3 extends over 16 amino acids. Per germline, CDR1 SGHRS and CDR2 YFSETQ. Here the CDR3 reads CASSLNSGANTGELFF. The CDR3 DNA follows: TGCGCCAGCAGCTTGAATAGCGGGGCGAACACCGGGGAGCTGTTTTTT.